This T cell receptor beta chain is from a study of PD-L1 blockade in urothelial cancer. This table comes from immunoSEQ multiplex PCR, and its TCRdb copy is limited to in-frame clones, with some not included. The data show fewer than 30,000 clones, roughly 84% seen once. V was cut by 1 base and J by 4 bases, with 16 bases left in between. Germline values: CDR1 SGHAT, CDR2 FQDESV (reference sequence). The CDR3 is 16 residues long. The chain is built from TRBV11-1 and TRBJ1-1; perhaps TRBD1 as D (6 bases). This sample comprised PBMCs, obtained around atezolizumab (anti-PD-L1) treatment. The sequence was obtained from a man aged 65-85 years with urothelial cancer. This CDR3 reads CASSLGVGTKGTEAFF. The CDR3 bases are TGTGCCAGCAGCTTAGGGGTCGGGACAAAAGGCACTGAAGCTTTCTTT.